This TCR beta chain was obtained from a study of T cell changes during pregnancy in multiple sclerosis. V was trimmed by 0 bases and J by 4 bases, leaving 22 bases between them. The germline V gene encodes CDR1 SGHDN and CDR2 FVKESK. The CDR3 length is 19 residues. Only in-frame clones appear in the TCRdb table, and some are missing; sequencing was by immunoSEQ multiplex PCR. The table records roughly 40,000 clones, 90% to 95% of them present only once. This material consisted of CD4+ T cells from peripheral blood mononuclear cells, taken after pregnancy. V gene TRBV14 combines with J gene TRBJ2-1; possibly TRBD2 for D (5 bases). The source of this sequence is a female donor with multiple sclerosis, enrolled in a pregnancy study. The CDR3 region has the DNA TGTGCCAGCAGCCAAGACCCAAGTAGGAGCGCCCGGGATTACAATGAGCAGTTCTTC. It yields the protein CASSQDPSRSARDYNEQFF.